The 16 T cell receptor beta chains reported below all come from one sample, sequenced in a study of blood T cell repertoires in COVID-19 (dated by TCRdb to the early 2020s). The library was generated by the immunoSEQ multiplex PCR assay. Here the immuneACCESS table is served through TCRdb, limited to in-frame sequences with V and J called. Missing clones are a known gap in these copies; in checked studies unresolved V genes cover under half, and the rest lacks a known reason. A total of 65,000 to 85,000 clones appear in this sample, 85% to 90% of them only once. The top ten clonotypes cover about 2.7% of the sample. Sequences were obtained from peripheral blood. The receptors originated from a human donor in a cohort sampled during active COVID-19.

The CDR3 loop is CASSIGQGDSPLHF. CDR3 coding DNA: TGTGCCAGTAGTATCGGACAGGGGGACTCACCCCTCCACTTT. This sequence joins TRBV19 and TRBJ1-6, with 10 bases aligning to TRBD1. This CDR3 spans 14 amino acids. After removal of 3 bases from V and 10 bases from J, the junction contained 3 bases not matched to a gene. Germline V gene data show CDR1 as LNHDA and CDR2 as SQIVND (reference sequence).

The chain has TRBV5-1 and TRBJ2-2; 7 bases are shared with TRBD2. J lost 2 bases, V lost 0 bases, and 7 bases had no gene match. The germline V gene has CDR1 SGHRS and CDR2 YFSETQ. The CDR3 is made up of 17 amino acids. The CDR3 nucleotides read TGCGCCAGCAGCTTGGGAGGCGGGGGTACCAACACCGGGGAGCTGTTTTTT. Translation: CASSLGGGGTNTGELFF.

This chain connects TRBV4-3 to TRBJ1-3; TRBD1 aligns across 8 bases. Germline CDR1 LGHNA, CDR2 YSLEER. The CDR3 extends over 17 amino acids. The ends lost 3 bases at V and 0 bases at J; junction bases unmatched: 7. In nucleotides, the CDR3 is TGCGCCAGCAGCCATTCTCGGACAGGGAGCTCTGGAAACACCATATATTTT. Translation gives CASSHSRTGSSGNTIYF.

CDR3 sequence: CSASSGSGNTIYF. The DNA for the CDR3 is TGCAGTGCTAGTTCAGGCTCTGGAAACACCATATATTTT. The V and J genes are TRBV20-1 and TRBJ1-3; no clear D gene. Germline V gene sequence: CDR1 DFQATT, CDR2 SNEGSKA (reference sequence). The CDR3 runs to 13 residues. Trimming left V 3 bases short and J 0 bases short, with 6 bases between.

The chain couples TRBV6-5 to TRBJ2-1; no clear D gene. The CDR3 is 13 amino acids. Germline V gene lookup returns CDR1 MNHEY and CDR2 SVGAGI. V gave up 8 bases and J gave up 0 bases, with 8 bases separating them. CDR3 amino acids: CASELSSYNEQFF. CDR3 nucleotide sequence: TGTGCCAGCGAACTGAGCTCCTACAATGAGCAGTTCTTC.

The rearrangement links TRBV7-2 to TRBJ1-3; D perhaps matches TRBD1 (5 bases). The length of the CDR3 is 14 residues. The germline CDR1 and CDR2 sequences are SGHTA and FQGNSA. Deletions cut 0 bases from V and 3 bases from J, with 6 bases between. For the CDR3, the DNA is TGTGCCAGCAGCTTAGCTACAGGTGGAAACACCATATATTTT. Translating it yields CASSLATGGNTIYF.

The chain employs TRBV7-6 and TRBJ2-7, with TRBD1 matching 11 bases. Germline-derived CDR1 and CDR2 are SGHVS and FNYEAQ. The CDR3 has 14 residues. The trim removed 5 bases at V and 11 bases at J, leaving 11 bases unmatched. The CDR3 protein is CASSGGTGGLGEYF. The CDR3 coding sequence is TGTGCCAGCAGCGGGGGGACAGGGGGGCTCGGAGAGTACTTC.

The chain recombines TRBV7-2 with TRBJ1-4; 7 bases map to TRBD1. The CDR3 length is 14 residues. Germline CDR1 is SGHTA and CDR2 is FQGNSA. The V segment lost 5 bases and the J segment 8 bases; nucleotides outside the gene matches: 8. CDR3 nucleotide sequence: TGTGCCAGCAGCCCCAAGACAGGGAGCGAAAAACTGTTTTTT. Encoded protein: CASSPKTGSEKLFF.

The chain recombines TRBV15 with TRBJ2-7, with D perhaps matching TRBD2 (6 bases). Per the germline V gene, CDR1 is LNHNV and CDR2 is YYDKDF (reference sequence). The germline V and J ends were trimmed by 5 bases and 2 bases, with 13 bases remaining between them. This CDR3 is 14 amino acids long. CDR3 in amino acids: CATSPLGGTYEQYF. The CDR3 DNA sequence: TGTGCCACCAGCCCCCTTGGAGGGACCTACGAGCAGTACTTC. Based on the CDR3 plus reference TRBV15 and TRBJ2-7, the full variable domain is DAMVIQNPRYQVTQFGKPVTLSCSQTLNHNVMYWYQQKSSQAPKLLFHYYDKDFNNEADTPDNFQSRRPNTSFCFLDIRSPGLGDTAMYLCATSPLGGTYEQYFGPGTRLTVT.

This clone is termed medium-sized. The chain recombines TRBV7-2 with TRBJ1-4; 10 bases are shared with TRBD1. The CDR3 is 18 amino acids. Germline V gene data show CDR1 as SGHTA and CDR2 as FQGNSA. V lost 5 bases to trimming and J lost 0 bases; unmatched junction nucleotides: 9. The CDR3 here is CASSEGGQGRATNEKLFF. For the CDR3, the DNA is TGTGCCAGCAGCGAGGGGGGACAGGGGCGTGCAACTAATGAAAAACTGTTTTTT.

This clone appeared a few times. The rearrangement joins TRBV3-1 (or the pseudogene TRBV3-2) to TRBJ2-1; 9 bases are a match to TRBD2. The CDR3 consists of 14 residues. CDR1 and CDR2 (germline): LGHDT, YNNKEL (reference sequence). J was trimmed by 0 bases and V by 6 bases; bases with no gene match: 0. In nucleotides, the CDR3 is TGTGCCAGCAGTAGCGGGGGCTCCTACAATGAGCAGTTCTTC. This gives the protein CASSSGGSYNEQFF.

The rearrangement joins TRBV7-9 to TRBJ1-1; 8 bases align to TRBD1. The CDR3 covers 17 residues. Per germline, CDR1 SEHNR and CDR2 FQNEAQ (reference sequence). The V and J ends lost 0 bases and 2 bases, in that order; junction bases with no gene match: 8. This CDR3 reads CASSLAEAGGVNTEAFF. DNA of the CDR3: TGTGCCAGCAGCTTAGCGGAAGCAGGGGGCGTAAACACTGAAGCTTTCTTT.

In DNA form, the CDR3 reads TGTGCCAGTACCTCGACAGTGGGTAGCAATCAGCCCCAGCATTTT. It encodes CASTSTVGSNQPQHF. The J gene is TRBJ1-5, the V gene TRBV19; D might be TRBD1 (5 bases). Trimming removed 7 bases from V and 0 bases from J, with 13 bases in between. CDR3 length: 15 residues. The germline gives CDR1 LNHDA, CDR2 SQIVND (reference sequence).

The V call is TRBV3-1 (or the pseudogene TRBV3-2), the J call TRBJ2-1; 16 bases are a match to TRBD2. CDR1 and CDR2 (germline): LGHDT, YNNKEL (reference sequence). CDR3 size: 21 residues. J was trimmed by 1 base and V by 0 bases; bases with no gene match: 9. DNA of the CDR3: TGTGCCAGCAGCCAAGACCTAAAGGGGACTAGCGGGAGGGGATCCTACAATGAGCAGTTCTTC. Translating it yields CASSQDLKGTSGRGSYNEQFF.

J is TRBJ1-5 and V is TRBV5-6; 7 bases map to TRBD1. Germline V gene lookup returns CDR1 SGHDT and CDR2 YYEEEE. This CDR3 has 13 amino acids. V was clipped by 2 bases and J by 5 bases; unmatched bases: 1. The CDR3 region is CASSFDRDQPQHF. In DNA form, the CDR3 reads TGTGCCAGCAGCTTCGACAGGGATCAGCCCCAGCATTTT.

CDR3 coding DNA: TGTGCCAGCAGTACCACCAACAGGGGTTCACCCCTCCACTTT. Protein: CASSTTNRGSPLHF. The chain combines TRBV25-1 with TRBJ1-6, with 7 bases that match TRBD1. Germline CDR1 is MGHDK and CDR2 is SYGVNS. V was clipped by 5 bases and J by 9 bases; unmatched bases: 7. The CDR3 totals 14 residues.